Below, one TCR beta chain is given with its context. Its binding antigen is unknown. Per-base quality was not reported, and no clone a single base away is much larger than it. Read against the paper, the sample's treatment or condition label means: around 19 received Ad26.COV2.S at low or high dose, single or two shots; roughly five received placebo; per-sample allocation not given. For vaccine and placebo recipients, repertoires were sequenced using samples collected on day 63 after the first injection. Between 29 July and 7 August 2020, Cohort 1b enrolled around 24 adults aged 18-55 years at one site in Boston, USA. As a vaccine, Ad26.COV2.S was a replication-incompetent adenovirus type 26 vector that expressed a prefusion-stabilized SARS-CoV-2 spike protein derived from the original Wuhan strain. This sample was included in a study of Ad26.COV2.S vaccination and SARS-CoV-2 variants (dated by TCRdb to about 2021). Looking at the study overall: Donors in the vaccine arm were drawn from COV1001, a multicentre, randomized, double-blind, placebo-controlled phase I-IIa trial testing Ad26.COV2.S in healthy adults. Sequencing of the TCRbeta repertoire served to evaluate the specificity and breadth of SARS-CoV-2-reactive T cell receptors following Ad26.COV2.S vaccination. Investigators remained blinded to trial group allocation during experiments and outcome assessment. Dosing of Ad26.COV2.S was intramuscular, at either 5x10^10 or 1x10^11 viral particles, delivered as one shot or as two shots spaced 56 days apart. The TCR-sequenced set comprised approximately 32 samples: some 20 Ad26.COV2.S vaccine recipients, 5 placebo recipients and 8 SARS-CoV-2 convalescent individuals. Trial participants were randomized into five groups of five, in which low-dose or high-dose Ad26.COV2.S was given once or twice, or placebo was given on both occasions. Study-wide findings and limitations: Compared with placebo recipients, Ad26.COV2.S recipients showed higher spike-specific TCR breadth (P = 0.0014). Comparable non-spike TCR breadth was observed between vaccine and placebo recipients, consistent with only spike being contained in the vaccine. The authors noted that the TCR breadth and depth analyses may have underestimated total T cell responses. The study was not powered to compare responses between vaccine doses or regimens. Substantial breadth of spike-specific CD8+ and CD4+ T cell responses was reported after vaccination.

V lost 5 bases and J lost 5 bases; the stretch between them is 13 bases long. Looking up the germline V gene (reference sequence) yields CDR1 MNHEY and CDR2 SMNVEV. Measured from the cysteine to the phenylalanine, the CDR3 is 13 residues long. Only the CDR3 DNA is retained, 39 bases long and in frame from the first base. TCRbeta CDR3 regions were sequenced with the immunoSEQ Assay. After extraction, genomic DNA underwent amplification by bias-controlled multiplex PCR, followed by high-throughput sequencing. The original methods were these. To quantify the absolute abundance of every unique TCRbeta CDR3 region, sequences were collapsed and filtered. T cell fraction was estimated by normalizing TCRbeta template counts to usable DNA, with usable DNA measured through amplification of reference genes found in all nucleated cells. Repertoire TCRs were annotated as SARS-CoV-2-specific by exact matching of V gene, CDR3 amino acid sequence and J gene to a known reactive TCR set. The reference SARS-CoV-2 TCR set was derived from MIRA and filtered for enrichment in COVID-19-positive ImmuneCODE repertoires, a step that removed public or cross-reactive TCRs. Using the MIRA antigens, annotated TCRs were further analysed by specific ORF or by position within an ORF. Depth was the summed frequency of annotated unique rearrangements, while breadth was defined as annotated unique rearrangements over total unique productive rearrangements. TCR breadth was compared between groups using two-sided Wilcoxon rank-sum tests. This is the immuneACCESS table as TCRdb keeps it, with only in-frame sequences that have V and J called. A part of the clones is gone; compared with another copy, unresolved V genes explain less than half, and the rest is unexplained. V and J calls and clone size are given by that table; D and trimming were obtained from the DNA. Present in this sample are about 350,000 clones, 88% of which were seen just once. Around 5.8% of the sample belongs to the ten largest clones.

The material was peripheral blood, obtained in a trial of Ad26.COV2.S vaccine versus placebo. This clonotype originated in a person between 18 and 65 years old who received the Ad26.COV2.S COVID-19 vaccine or a placebo. This chain is built from TRBV27 and TRBJ2-7, and perhaps TRBD2 as D gene, on 6 matching bases. The CDR3 protein sequence reads: CASSRGLLDEQYF. Read as DNA, the sequence is TGTGCCAGCAGTCGGGGACTTCTCGACGAGCAGTACTTC.